A single sample is the source of the 23 T cell receptor beta chains below, sequenced in a study of shared T cell receptors in the human thymus. The table came from immunoSEQ multiplex PCR; TCRdb's copy has only in-frame clones and leaves some out. The table shows a few hundred thousand clones, with over 90% occurring only once. Sequencing was done on a sample of thymocytes. These TCRs come from a human donor.

The rearrangement links TRBV9 to TRBJ2-1; 9 nucleotides align to TRBD1. The trim removed 4 bases at V and 15 bases at J, leaving 5 bases unmatched. Germline V gene data show CDR1 as SGDLS and CDR2 as YYNGEE. The CDR3 runs to 11 residues. CDR3 nucleotides: TGTGCCAGCAGCTCACAGGGGGCCCCGTTCTTC. It translates to CASSSQGAPFF.

The CDR3 DNA is TGTGCCAGCGACAGGTCCCGCTACAATGAGCAGTTCTTC. It translates to CASDRSRYNEQFF. The chain uses TRBV28 and TRBJ2-1; a possible D gene is TRBD1 (6 bases). Germline loops: CDR1 MDHEN, CDR2 SYDVKM. V was trimmed by 8 bases and J by 3 bases, leaving 11 bases between them. The CDR3 sequence is 13 residues long.

The chain uses TRBV29-1 and TRBJ2-2; weak D call: TRBD2 (5 bases). The CDR3 has 15 residues. Germline V gene lookup returns CDR1 SQVTM and CDR2 ANQGSEA. With 4 bases removed from V and 1 base from J, the gap between germline ends came to 13 bases. CDR3 amino acids: CSVASTGKNTGELFF. DNA for the CDR3: TGCAGCGTTGCCTCGACGGGGAAGAACACCGGGGAGCTGTTTTTT.

The genes are TRBV13 and TRBJ2-1, with 14 bases that match TRBD2. Trimming at V came to 4 bases and at J to 4 bases, leaving 3 bases not matched to a gene. In germline, CDR1 is PRHDT, CDR2 FYEKMQ (reference sequence). The CDR3 sequence is 16 residues long. The chain's CDR3 is CASSYGTSGSYNEQFF. The CDR3 DNA sequence: TGTGCCAGCAGCTATGGGACTAGCGGGAGTTACAATGAGCAGTTCTTC.

The chain couples TRBV19 to TRBJ2-1, with 7 bases matching TRBD2. Looked up from germline, CDR1 is LNHDA and CDR2 is SQIVND (reference sequence). The CDR3 has 14 residues. J lost 5 bases, V lost 2 bases, and 3 bases had no gene match. The CDR3 DNA reads TGTGCCAGTAGTATACTAGCGGCGAACAATGAGCAGTTCTTC. It is translated as CASSILAANNEQFF.

V is TRBV7-3 and J is TRBJ2-1, with D perhaps TRBD2 (6 bases). V lost 4 bases, J lost 4 bases, and 17 bases lay in between. Germline CDR1 reads SGHTA; CDR2 reads FQGTGA. The CDR3 contains 16 residues. CDR3 residues: CASSSRDFFPYNEQFF. The CDR3 bases are TGTGCCAGCAGCTCACGGGACTTCTTCCCTTACAATGAGCAGTTCTTC.

The chain couples TRBV6-4 to TRBJ2-1; D remains unclear. From germline, CDR1 is MRHNA and CDR2 SNTAGT. V shed 4 bases and J shed 8 bases, with 9 bases lying between them. The CDR3 sequence is 12 residues long. The chain's CDR3 is CASSGGTDEQFF. CDR3 coding DNA: TGTGCCAGCAGTGGGGGAACCGATGAGCAGTTCTTC.

This chain joins TRBV30 and TRBJ2-7; TRBD2 matches 7 bases. Trimming took 1 base from V and 0 from J; bases not matched to a gene: 6. The CDR3 contains 15 residues. CDR1 and CDR2 from the germline V gene are GTSNPN and SVGIG (reference sequence). Written as DNA, the CDR3 is TGTGCCTGGAGTGCCAGGGACTACCACTCCTACGAGCAGTACTTC. Translation: CAWSARDYHSYEQYF.

This sequence joins TRBV4-1 and TRBJ1-1; unclear D gene. Germline loops: CDR1 MGHRA, CDR2 YSYEKL. Trimming cost V 0 bases and J 0 bases, with 11 bases left between them. This CDR3 comprises 16 residues. The CDR3 nucleotides are TGCGCCAGCAGCCAAGAACGGAAAAGGGTGAACACTGAAGCTTTCTTT. Translating gives CASSQERKRVNTEAFF.

This clone was seen just once. The chain joins TRBV14 to TRBJ2-1; D call uncertain. V was cut by 1 base and J by 5 bases, with 12 bases left in between. This CDR3 has 15 residues. Germline lookup yields CDR1 SGHDN and CDR2 FVKESK. The CDR3 DNA reads TGTGCCAGCAGCCAAGCCCCCCAGGCAAACAATGAGCAGTTCTTC. Its translation: CASSQAPQANNEQFF.

The chain combines TRBV25-1 with TRBJ2-3, with D tentatively TRBD2 (6 bases). Trimming cost V 9 bases and J 4 bases, with 20 bases left between them. The length of the CDR3 is 15 residues. Germline V gene sequence: CDR1 MGHDK, CDR2 SYGVNS. As DNA, the CDR3 is TGTGCCAGAAACCCCCCCCGGAGGGAGGCAGATACGCAGTATTTT. This codes for CARNPPRREADTQYF. Full variable domain (rest looked up from reference TRBV25-1 and TRBJ2-3): EADIYQTPRYLVIGTGKKITLECSQTMGHDKMYWYQQDPGMELHLIHYSYGVNSTEKGDLSSESTVSRIRTEHFPLTLESARPSHTSQYLCARNPPRREADTQYFGPGTRLTVL.

This CDR3 reads CASSQDLAGEADTQYF. The CDR3 DNA sequence: TGCGCCAGCAGCCAAGATCTAGCGGGAGAGGCAGATACGCAGTATTTT. J is TRBJ2-3 and V is TRBV4-3; TRBD2 agrees at 10 bases. Germline assignment: CDR1 LGHNA and CDR2 YSLEER. The CDR3 is 16 residues long. V lost 0 bases to trimming and J lost 4 bases; unmatched junction nucleotides: 4.

The V and J genes are TRBV7-3 and TRBJ1-5, with D unresolved. Trimming shortened V by 4 bases and J by 2 bases, and 18 bases separated the two germline ends. Germline-derived CDR1 and CDR2 are SGHTA and FQGTGA. CDR3 length equals 17 residues. Written as DNA, the CDR3 is TGTGCCAGCAGCTGTCCCCCTCTCGGAGAGGGCAATCAGCCCCAGCATTTT. It codes for CASSCPPLGEGNQPQHF. The variable domain in full, completed from reference TRBV7-3 and TRBJ1-5, reads GAGVSQTPSNKVTEKGKYVELRCDPISGHTALYWYRQSLGQGPEFLIYFQGTGAADDSGLPNDRFFAVRPEGSVSTLKIQRTERGDSAVYLCASSCPPLGEGNQPQHFGDGTRLSIL.

The gene calls are TRBV5-6 and TRBJ1-1; D is possibly TRBD1 (5 bases). The CDR3 consists of 15 residues. The germline CDR1 and CDR2 sequences are SGHDT and YYEEEE. Trimming stripped 2 bases from V and 0 bases from J, with 11 bases between. DNA for the CDR3: TGTGCCAGCAGCTTCCAGGACATATTGAACACTGAAGCTTTCTTT. Translating it yields CASSFQDILNTEAFF. Drawing the rest from reference TRBV5-6 and TRBJ1-1, the complete variable domain is DAGVTQSPTHLIKTRGQQVTLRCSPKSGHDTVSWYQQALGQGPQFIFQYYEEEERQRGNFPDRFSGHQFPNYSSELNVNALLLGDSALYLCASSFQDILNTEAFFGQGTRLTVV.

This chain connects TRBV5-5 to TRBJ2-1, with 8 bases fitting TRBD2. The CDR3 runs to 17 residues. The germline CDR1 and CDR2 sequences are SGHKS and YYEKEE (reference sequence). V was clipped by 5 bases and J by 2 bases; unmatched bases: 12. The CDR3 nucleotides read TGTGCCAGCAGATGCGGTCCACTAGCGGCGACCTACAATGAGCAGTTCTTC. It translates to CASRCGPLAATYNEQFF.

The chain has TRBV4-2 and TRBJ1-2; tentatively, D is TRBD1 (6 bases). Germline-derived CDR1 and CDR2 are LGHNA and YNFKEQ. The CDR3 sequence is 16 residues long. Trimming took 3 bases from V and 1 from J, leaving 15 bases between them. The CDR3 nucleotides are TGTGCCAGCAGCCAGGCTACAGGGAGGGGTAACTATGGCTACACCTTC. Amino acids: CASSQATGRGNYGYTF.

The rearrangement uses TRBV5-1 and TRBJ2-1, with TRBD2 matching 12 bases. The J segment lost 4 bases and the V segment lost 0 bases, leaving 8 bases of the junction unmatched. Germline V CDR1 and CDR2: SGHRS, YFSETQ. The CDR3 loop spans 18 amino acids. The CDR3 DNA sequence: TGCGCCAGCAGCTTGGAACCGACTAGCGGGAGAGGATACAATGAGCAGTTCTTC. Its protein product is CASSLEPTSGRGYNEQFF.

The CDR3 loop is CASSQVIKTGQGKLFF. CDR3 DNA: TGCGCCAGCAGCCAAGTCATAAAGACAGGGCAGGGGAAACTGTTTTTT. The chain recombines TRBV4-1 with TRBJ1-4; the match to TRBD1 covers 7 bases. Germline values: CDR1 MGHRA, CDR2 YSYEKL. The CDR3 consists of 16 residues. J gave up 11 bases and V 1 base, and 13 bases lay outside the gene matches.

This clone has only one observation. The chain combines TRBV5-1 with TRBJ1-2, with TRBD1 matching over 9 bases. The germline V gene has CDR1 SGHRS and CDR2 YFSETQ. The V segment lost 4 bases and the J segment 7 bases; nucleotides outside the gene matches: 8. The length of the CDR3 is 14 residues. CDR3 sequence: CASSVEDRGRGYTF. The CDR3 nucleotides read TGCGCCAGCAGCGTCGAGGACAGGGGCCGTGGCTACACCTTC.

V gene TRBV10-3 combines with J gene TRBJ2-5; D not resolved. The CDR3 has 14 residues. Germline V gives CDR1 ENHRY, CDR2 SYGVKD. V was shortened by 2 bases and J by 5 bases, with 12 bases between the two germline ends. The CDR3 sequence is CAISERARYETQYF. The DNA of the CDR3 is TGTGCCATCAGTGAGAGGGCTAGATACGAGACCCAGTACTTC.

V usage is TRBV6-4 and J usage is TRBJ2-3; D unresolved. Germline V gene data show CDR1 as MRHNA and CDR2 as SNTAGT. The CDR3 runs 14 residues. Trimming removed 8 bases at V and 3 bases at J, with 15 bases between. The CDR3 bases are TGTGCCAGCCAAGCTGGGGAAGAGACAGATACGCAGTATTTT. It translates to CASQAGEETDTQYF.

The J gene is TRBJ1-1, the V gene TRBV2, with 10 bases that match TRBD1. Germline lookup yields CDR1 SNHLY and CDR2 FYNNEI. The CDR3 runs to 13 residues. V shed 10 bases and J 4 bases; nucleotides not matched to a gene: 6. The CDR3 region has the DNA TGTGCCACCTCTCGGACAGGGGGCACTGAAGCTTTCTTT. This translates into CATSRTGGTEAFF.

The chain uses TRBV5-1 and TRBJ1-1; D uncertain. Germline lookup yields CDR1 SGHRS and CDR2 YFSETQ. V was trimmed by 1 base and J by 4 bases, leaving 11 bases between them. The CDR3 loop spans 14 amino acids. For the CDR3, the DNA is TGCGCCAGCAGCTTGCATGGTCCAGGCACTGAAGCTTTCTTT. It translates to CASSLHGPGTEAFF.